This T cell receptor beta chain was recorded in a study of Graves' ophthalmopathy and Graves' hyperthyroidism. This clonotype was picked up a small number of times. Its target is unknown. The CDR3 is made up of 14 amino acids. Germline V gene data show CDR1 as SGHDT and CDR2 as YYEEEE. V dropped 1 base and J dropped 0 bases, with 5 bases sitting between them. Findings of the study overall: Blood shared most expanded thyroid clonotypes above 0.001 frequency. It was with 65% to 71% sensitivity and 72.22% specificity that the model predicted ophthalmopathy progression.

From RNA, the CDR3 regions of TCR beta chains were amplified and sequenced. A first-round RT-PCR used HTBI primers, followed by a second-round multiplex PCR. TCRdb used MiXCR to reprocess the multiplex PCR reads, holding one entry per CDR3 protein. Of about 640,000 distinct CDR3 sequences listed, over 40% are singletons. Ophthalmopathy was moderately-to-severely active, CAS at least 3, NOSPECS at least 4, lasting under 3 months. Thyroid ultrasound, orbital computed tomography, TRAb, serum thyroxine and clinical symptoms formed the basis of diagnosis. The specimen was peripheral blood. V is TRBV5-6 and J is TRBJ1-3; D gene uncertain. The receptor was derived from an adult man with Graves' ophthalmopathy. CDR3 bases: TGTGCCAGCAGCTTGTGGAGCTCTGGAAACACCATATATTTT. Its protein product is CASSLWSSGNTIYF.